This T cell receptor (beta chain) was documented in a study of regulatory T cells in long-lasting Graves disease. The study, taken as a whole, reports: TCR diversity was lower in persistent Graves' patients than in newly diagnosed ones.

The length of the CDR3 is 16 residues. From germline, CDR1 is LGHDT and CDR2 YNNKEL (reference sequence). With 4 bases removed from V and 4 bases from J, the gap between germline ends came to 20 bases. This clonotype was seen repeatedly, ten times or more. Its antigen is unknown. The time point is: newly diagnosed GD, antithyroid drugs for less than 3 months. Extracted PBMC RNA gave rise to the TCR library. In this cohort, patients came from an endocrinology department located in Xi'an, China. CDR3-region Arm-PCR and iRepertoire HTBI primers produced the TCR beta libraries. TCRdb re-analysed the multiplex PCR reads in MiXCR, keeping a single row per CDR3 protein. Counted here are some 220,000 distinct CDR3 sequences, roughly 19% occurring once; the ten biggest clones make up approximately 10%. Separately, the same data were catalogued under a study of T cells in Graves' hyperthyroidism and ophthalmopathy. That source adds: Ophthalmopathy cases were set apart from stable hyperthyroidism by a 13 V-J model.

The TCR comes from a woman aged 25 to 39 with Graves disease. Sequenced material: peripheral blood mononuclear cells (PBMCs), taken at new diagnosis, from a patient treated with antithyroid drugs. This chain links TRBV3-1 with TRBJ2-7, with TRBD2 as a possible D gene (7 bases). The CDR3 nucleotides are TGTGCCAGCAGCCTCAAAGAGGGGGGGAGGGGGTACGAGCAGTACTTC. This translates into CASSLKEGGRGYEQYF.